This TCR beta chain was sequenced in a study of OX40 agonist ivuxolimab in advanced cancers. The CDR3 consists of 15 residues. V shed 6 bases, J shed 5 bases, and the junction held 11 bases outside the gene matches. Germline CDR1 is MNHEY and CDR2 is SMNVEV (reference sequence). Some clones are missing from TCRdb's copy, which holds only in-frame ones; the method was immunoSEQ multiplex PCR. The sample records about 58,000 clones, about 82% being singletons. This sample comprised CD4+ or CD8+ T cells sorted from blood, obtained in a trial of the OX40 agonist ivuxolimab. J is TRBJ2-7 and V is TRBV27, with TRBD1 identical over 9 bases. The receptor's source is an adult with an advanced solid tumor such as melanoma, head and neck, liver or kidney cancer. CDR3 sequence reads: CASSHTGTGYDEQYF. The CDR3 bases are TGTGCCAGCAGCCACACCGGGACAGGGTATGACGAGCAGTACTTC.